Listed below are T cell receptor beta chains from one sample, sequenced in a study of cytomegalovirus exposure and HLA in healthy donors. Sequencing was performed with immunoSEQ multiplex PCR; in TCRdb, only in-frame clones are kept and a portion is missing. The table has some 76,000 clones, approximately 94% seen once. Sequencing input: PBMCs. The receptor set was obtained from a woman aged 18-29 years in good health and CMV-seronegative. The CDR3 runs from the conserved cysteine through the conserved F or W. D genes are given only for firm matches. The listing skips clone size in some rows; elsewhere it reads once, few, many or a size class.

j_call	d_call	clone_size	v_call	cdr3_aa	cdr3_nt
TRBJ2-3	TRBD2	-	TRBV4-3	CASSHTSGGSDTQYF	TGCGCCAGCAGCCATACTAGCGGGGGGTCTGATACGCAGTATTTT
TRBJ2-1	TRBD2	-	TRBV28	CASSLGGLAGGSNEQFF	TGTGCCAGCAGTTTAGGGGGTTTAGCGGGAGGAAGCAATGAGCAGTTCTTC
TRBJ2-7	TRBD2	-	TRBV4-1	CASSQGTSVYEQYF	TGCGCCAGCAGCCAAGGGACTAGCGTCTACGAGCAGTACTTC
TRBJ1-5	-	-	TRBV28	CASNRASHQPQHF	TGTGCCAGCAACAGGGCAAGCCATCAGCCCCAGCATTTT
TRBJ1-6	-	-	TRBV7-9	CASSLGSSPLHF	TGTGCCAGCAGCTTGGGCAGTTCACCCCTCCACTTT
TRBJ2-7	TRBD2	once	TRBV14	CASSQDSGGRGGLANNEQYF	TGTGCCAGCAGCCAAGATAGTGGAGGGCGAGGGGGACTAGCTAACAACGAGCAGTACTTC
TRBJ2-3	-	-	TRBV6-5	CASSYAASTDTQYF	TGTGCCAGCAGCTACGCGGCTAGCACAGATACGCAGTATTTT
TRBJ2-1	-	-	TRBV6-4	CASSERTGGSYNEQFF	TGTGCCAGCAGTGAAAGGACAGGAGGGTCCTACAATGAGCAGTTCTTC
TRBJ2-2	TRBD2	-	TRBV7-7	CASKLAGGPGELFF	TGTGCCAGCAAGCTAGCGGGGGGGCCCGGGGAGCTGTTTTTT
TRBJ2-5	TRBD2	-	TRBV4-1	CASSQRDYPGETQYF	TGCGCCAGCAGCCAACGGGACTACCCAGGGGAGACCCAGTACTTC
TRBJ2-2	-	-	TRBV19	CASSRGKQLNTGELFF	TGTGCCAGTAGTCGAGGGAAACAATTGAACACCGGGGAGCTGTTTTTT
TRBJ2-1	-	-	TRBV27	CASSSSFNEQFF	TGTGCCAGCAGTTCGAGCTTCAATGAGCAGTTCTTC
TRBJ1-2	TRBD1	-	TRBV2	CASAQGGNYGYTF	TGTGCCAGCGCACAGGGGGGGAACTATGGCTACACCTTC
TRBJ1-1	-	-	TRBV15	CATSPSWEHTEAFF	TGTGCCACCAGCCCTAGCTGGGAGCACACTGAAGCTTTCTTT
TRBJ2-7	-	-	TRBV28	CASKSGGSYEQYF	TGTGCCAGCAAATCCGGGGGCTCCTACGAGCAGTACTTC
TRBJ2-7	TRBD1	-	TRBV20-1	CSARTGDEQYF	TGCAGTGCCAGGACAGGGGACGAGCAGTACTTC
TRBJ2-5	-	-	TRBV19	CASSIAETQYF	TGTGCCAGTAGTATAGCGGAGACCCAGTACTTC
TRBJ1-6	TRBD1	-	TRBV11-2	CASSTGTATSSSPLHF	TGTGCCAGCAGCACCGGGACAGCAACAAGTTCTTCACCCCTCCACTTT
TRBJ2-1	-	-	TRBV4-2	CASSQGLGAPNEQFF	TGTGCCAGCAGCCAAGGACTAGGAGCTCCCAATGAGCAGTTCTTC
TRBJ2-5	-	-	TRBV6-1	CASSEYPDSLGETQYF	TGTGCCAGCAGTGAATACCCGGACAGTTTGGGAGAGACCCAGTACTTC
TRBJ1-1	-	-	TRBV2	CASSEYEGVNTEAFF	TGTGCCAGCAGTGAATATGAAGGAGTGAACACTGAAGCTTTCTTT
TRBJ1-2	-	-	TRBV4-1	CASSLGQGLLNYGYTF	TGCGCCAGCAGCCTAGGCCAGGGGCTGCTTAACTATGGCTACACCTTC
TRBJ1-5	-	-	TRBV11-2	CASSAGVGNQPQHF	TGTGCCAGCAGCGCGGGGGTTGGCAATCAGCCCCAGCATTTT
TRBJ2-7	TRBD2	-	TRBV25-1	CASSDYPGRGIGYEQYF	TGTGCCAGCAGTGACTACCCCGGGCGGGGGATAGGATACGAGCAGTACTTC
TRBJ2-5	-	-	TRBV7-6	CATRQGGQETQYF	TGTGCCACCCGCCAAGGGGGCCAAGAGACCCAGTACTTC
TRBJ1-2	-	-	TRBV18	CASSPQRGYTF	TGTGCCAGCTCACCTCAGCGGGGCTACACCTTC
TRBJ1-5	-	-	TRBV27	CASSGTLGRNQPQHF	TGTGCCAGCAGTGGCACTTTGGGGCGCAATCAGCCCCAGCATTTT
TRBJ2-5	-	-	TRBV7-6	CASSPQQGRLATQYF	TGTGCCAGCAGCCCCCAACAGGGGAGGTTGGCGACCCAGTACTTC
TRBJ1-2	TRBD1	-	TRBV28	CASSFRTGRNYGYTF	TGTGCCAGCAGTTTCCGGACAGGGAGGAACTATGGCTACACCTTC
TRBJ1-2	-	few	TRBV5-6	CASSLGVGAGYTF	TGTGCCAGCAGCTTGGGGGTTGGGGCTGGCTACACCTTC